The entry below gives a single T cell receptor (beta chain) sequence along with its context. The target antigen is unknown. This entry belongs to a study of post-analysis software for immune sequencing data. Study in general: Secondary progressive, relapsing-remitting and progressive-relapsing multiple sclerosis were among the included disease courses.

Points from the study as a whole: By F measure, strong co-clustering occurred among samples prepared in the same batch. Significantly decreased normalized Chao1 diversity was recorded for multiple sclerosis patients relative to controls. There were roughly 5 TRBV segments more frequent in patients than controls, and TRBV5-6, TRBV5-1 and TRBV20-1 were among them.

Libraries were made from TCR beta cDNA, and they carried unique molecular identifiers. From approximately 0.95 to 9.8 million T cells, roughly 0.5 million cDNA molecules were obtained. TCRdb redid the calling of the PCR reads with MiXCR, one entry per CDR3 protein. This table has about 820,000 distinct CDR3 sequences, about 57% appearing once. Germline values: CDR1 LGHNT, CDR2 FRNRAP. CDR3 size: 14 residues. The source of this sequence is a girl under 18 with multiple sclerosis. This chain joins TRBV12-5 and TRBJ2-5, with a tentative D call TRBD2 (5 bases). Gene TRBJ2-7 matches the end of the DNA better, so the J call may be wrong. Material: blood. The CDR3 reads CASRRTSPPYEQYF. The CDR3, as DNA: TGTGCTAGTCGGAGAACTAGTCCTCCGTACGAGCAGTACTTC.